One and the same sample provided the 32 T cell receptor beta chains below, sequenced in a study of blood T cell repertoires in COVID-19. The assay was immunoSEQ multiplex PCR, and TCRdb's table has in-frame clones only and misses some. The top ten clones hold approximately 35% of a sample with under 15,000 clones, around 80% of them seen once. The sequenced sample was peripheral blood. Receptors were obtained from a human donor in a cohort sampled during active COVID-19.

V usage is TRBV13 and J usage is TRBJ2-3; a weak D match, TRBD2 (6 bases). V shed 8 bases and J shed 4 bases, with 19 bases lying between them. Looked up from germline, CDR1 is PRHDT and CDR2 is FYEKMQ (reference sequence). The CDR3 sequence is 15 residues long. CDR3 in amino acids: CASGLIGGVADTQYF. The CDR3 nucleotides are TGTGCCAGCGGCCTTATTGGAGGGGTCGCAGATACGCAGTATTTT.

The chain has TRBV20-1 and TRBJ2-3, with 11 bases fitting TRBD2. V was clipped by 3 bases and J by 6 bases; unmatched bases: 8. The CDR3 spans 15 residues. From germline, CDR1 is DFQATT and CDR2 SNEGSKA (reference sequence). In DNA, the CDR3 is TGCAGTGCTAGTCATAGCGGGGGGGCTTCTGATACGCAGTATTTT. Its protein product is CSASHSGGASDTQYF.

The V gene is TRBV28, the J gene TRBJ1-5, with 12 bases fitting TRBD1. V shed 6 bases and J 2 bases; nucleotides not matched to a gene: 8. There are 17 residues in the CDR3. CDR1 is MDHEN, CDR2 SYDVKM, per germline. The CDR3: CASSRGQGARGNQPQHF. The CDR3 DNA follows: TGTGCCAGCAGCAGGGGACAGGGGGCGAGGGGCAATCAGCCCCAGCATTTT.

The rearrangement joins TRBV20-1 to TRBJ2-3; D ambiguous. Germline V gene lookup returns CDR1 DFQATT and CDR2 SNEGSKA (reference sequence). V lost 3 bases and J lost 4, with 5 bases in between. This CDR3 contains 11 residues. The CDR3 nucleotides read TGCAGTGCTAGTTTCGCAGATACGCAGTATTTT. It is translated as CSASFADTQYF.

This sequence joins TRBV12-3 or TRBV12-4 and TRBJ1-5; TRBD1 matches at 7 bases. J lost 8 bases, V lost 5 bases, and 6 bases had no gene match. The CDR3 loop spans 13 amino acids. The CDR3 nucleotides read TGTGCCAGCAGTCGGGACAGTTTTGAGCCCCAGCATTTT. Amino acid sequence: CASSRDSFEPQHF.

The chain employs TRBV5-4 and TRBJ1-6, with 9 bases lining up with TRBD1. J was trimmed by 8 bases and V by 0 bases; bases with no gene match: 3. Germline V gives CDR1 SGHNT, CDR2 YYREEE (reference sequence). The CDR3 totals 15 residues. The CDR3 DNA is TGTGCCAGCAGCTTGGGTGGGACAGGGTATTCACCCCTCCACTTT. Translated, it gives CASSLGGTGYSPLHF. Together with reference TRBV5-4 and TRBJ1-6, the CDR3 gives the full variable domain: ETGVTQSPTHLIKTRGQQVTLRCSSQSGHNTVSWYQQALGQGPQFIFQYYREEENGRGNFPPRFSGLQFPNYSSELNVNALELDDSALYLCASSLGGTGYSPLHFGNGTRLTVT.

V gene TRBV7-9 combines with J gene TRBJ1-3; possible D gene TRBD1, 5 bases. Germline V gene lookup returns CDR1 SEHNR and CDR2 FQNEAQ (reference sequence). The CDR3 runs 14 residues. V was trimmed by 5 bases and J by 0 bases, leaving 8 bases between them. The DNA for the CDR3 is TGTGCCAGCAGCCCGACAGACTCTGGAAACACCATATATTTT. The encoded protein is CASSPTDSGNTIYF.

The CDR3 DNA reads as TGTGCCAGTAGTAGTTTTGGAGACAATGAGCAGTTCTTC. It yields the protein CASSSFGDNEQFF. The chain carries TRBV19 and TRBJ2-1; D ambiguous. The CDR3 covers 13 residues. V lost 4 bases and J 5 bases, leaving 9 bases between the germline ends. Germline CDR1 LNHDA, CDR2 SQIVND (reference sequence).

V gene TRBV5-4 combines with J gene TRBJ2-6; possibly TRBD1 for D (7 bases). Germline CDR1 SGHNT, CDR2 YYREEE (reference sequence). The ends were cut back, 0 bases at V and 0 bases at J, with 13 bases in the middle. The CDR3 consists of 18 residues. Written as DNA, the CDR3 is TGTGCCAGCAGCTTGGGGCAGGGGGGCCTCTCTGGGGCCAACGTCCTGACTTTC. As protein: CASSLGQGGLSGANVLTF.

The chain combines TRBV7-2 with TRBJ1-2; 8 bases agree with TRBD1. This CDR3 comprises 13 residues. V was clipped by 7 bases and J by 4 bases; unmatched bases: 5. Looked up from germline, CDR1 is SGHTA and CDR2 is FQGNSA. DNA for the CDR3: TGTGCCAGCAACGACAGGGGCCCCTATGGCTACACCTTC. Its translation is CASNDRGPYGYTF.

This clone appeared a few times. This chain connects TRBV7-9 to TRBJ2-5, with TRBD1 matching 9 bases. Trimming cost V 3 bases and J 5 bases; bases outside gene matches: 10. Germline-derived CDR1 and CDR2 are SEHNR and FQNEAQ (reference sequence). The length of the CDR3 is 16 residues. CDR3 region: CASSFGGTGPTETQYF. Written as DNA, the CDR3 is TGTGCCAGCAGCTTCGGGGGGACAGGGCCCACGGAGACCCAGTACTTC.

V and J are TRBV19 and TRBJ1-5; D possibly corresponds to TRBD1 (5 bases). This CDR3 has 15 residues. V was clipped by 1 base and J by 9 bases, with 16 bases between them. CDR1 is LNHDA, CDR2 SQIVND, per germline (reference sequence). In DNA, the CDR3 is TGTGCCAGTAGTATAGGCGGGGGGACCAGGAGGCCCCAGCATTTT. Translating it yields CASSIGGGTRRPQHF.

The chain carries TRBV6-5 and TRBJ2-3; 9 bases are a match to TRBD2. Germline CDR1 reads MNHEY; CDR2 reads SVGAGI. This CDR3 region has 15 residues. V was clipped by 6 bases and J by 1 base; unmatched bases: 5. CDR3 nucleotides: TGTGCCAGCAGACCCAGACTAGCGGGCACAGATACGCAGTATTTT. The encoded protein is CASRPRLAGTDTQYF.

The chain uses TRBV5-4 and TRBJ2-2; 9 nucleotides line up with TRBD2. The CDR3 has 16 amino acids. Germline V gene sequence: CDR1 SGHNT, CDR2 YYREEE (reference sequence). V shed 2 bases and J 7 bases; nucleotides not matched to a gene: 9. CDR3 amino acids: CASSFGVAGDFGELFF. CDR3 coding DNA: TGTGCCAGCAGCTTCGGGGTAGCGGGGGATTTCGGGGAGCTGTTTTTT.

This clone showed up just a few times. The chain carries TRBV7-8 and TRBJ1-5; D may be TRBD1 (5 bases). Looked up from germline, CDR1 is SGHVS and CDR2 is FQNEAQ. The CDR3 contains 14 residues. Between the trimmed V and J ends, which lost 0 bases and 7 bases, there was a span of 10 bases. The CDR3 protein is CASSLAQQGQPQHF. In nucleotides, the CDR3 is TGTGCCAGCAGCTTAGCGCAGCAGGGACAGCCCCAGCATTTT. The full variable domain, its missing parts supplied by reference TRBV7-8 and TRBJ1-5, is GAGVSQSPRYKVAKRGQDVALRCDPISGHVSLFWYQQALGQGPEFLTYFQNEAQLDKSGLPSDRFFAERPEGSVSTLKIQRTQQEDSAVYLCASSLAQQGQPQHFGDGTRLSIL.

The chain is built from TRBV4-1 and TRBJ1-2; 7 bases fit TRBD1. The V segment lost 0 bases and the J segment 0 bases; nucleotides outside the gene matches: 7. CDR3 length equals 17 residues. The germline CDR1 and CDR2 sequences are MGHRA and YSYEKL. This CDR3 reads CASSQDRGQHTNYGYTF. The CDR3 nucleotides read TGCGCCAGCAGCCAAGATCGGGGACAGCATACTAACTATGGCTACACCTTC.

The chain recombines TRBV5-5 with TRBJ2-7; D is perhaps TRBD1 (6 bases). The CDR3 covers 15 residues. V gave up 0 bases and J gave up 0 bases, with 10 bases separating them. Germline CDR1 is SGHKS and CDR2 is YYEKEE (reference sequence). The CDR3 reads CASSLATGFSYEQYF. The DNA of the CDR3 is TGTGCCAGCAGCTTGGCCACAGGGTTCTCCTACGAGCAGTACTTC.

V is TRBV7-2 and J is TRBJ2-1, with TRBD2 matching 10 bases. Germline assignment: CDR1 SGHTA and CDR2 FQGNSA. Unmatched junction bases numbered 14, after V lost 2 bases and J lost 4 bases. There are 19 residues in the CDR3. The CDR3 DNA reads as TGTGCCAGCAGCTTATCCCCTGGGACTAGCGATGGTGGGTACAATGAGCAGTTCTTC. Translated: CASSLSPGTSDGGYNEQFF.

The chain combines TRBV4-1 with TRBJ1-5; no clear D gene. The length of the CDR3 is 14 residues. Trimming left V 0 bases short and J 3 bases short, with 6 bases between. Germline V CDR1 and CDR2: MGHRA, YSYEKL. The CDR3 is CASSQDSLNQPQHF. CDR3 in DNA: TGCGCCAGCAGCCAAGACAGTCTCAATCAGCCCCAGCATTTT.

The chain recombines TRBV2 with TRBJ2-3; 8 positions match TRBD1. CDR1 SNHLY and CDR2 FYNNEI come from the germline V gene. The CDR3 extends over 14 amino acids. The V and J ends lost 5 bases and 7 bases, in that order; junction bases with no gene match: 8. In DNA form, the CDR3 reads TGTGCCAGCAGTCTTGGCCAGGGGGCCCATACGCAGTATTTT. Translated: CASSLGQGAHTQYF.

This chain links TRBV7-9 with TRBJ2-7, with D maybe TRBD2 (6 bases). The length of the CDR3 is 15 residues. Trimming took off 4 bases at V and 5 bases at J, with 18 bases between the two ends. Germline V gene lookup returns CDR1 SEHNR and CDR2 FQNEAQ (reference sequence). The chain's CDR3 is CASSSAGGVFHEQYF. CDR3 nucleotides: TGTGCCAGCAGCTCCGCTGGAGGGGTCTTCCACGAGCAGTACTTC. Filled out from reference TRBV7-9 and TRBJ2-7, the complete variable domain reads DTGVSQNPRHKITKRGQNVTFRCDPISEHNRLYWYRQTLGQGPEFLTYFQNEAQLEKSRLLSDRFSAERPKGSFSTLEIQRTEQGDSAMYLCASSSAGGVFHEQYFGPGTRLTVT.

This clone has more than one count but fewer than ten. The chain is built from TRBV6-5 and TRBJ1-2; tentative D call: TRBD1 (6 bases). Per the germline V gene, CDR1 is MNHEY and CDR2 is SVGAGI. V lost 2 bases to trimming and J lost 4 bases, with 17 bases between them. This CDR3 is built from 16 residues. DNA for the CDR3: TGTGCCAGCAGTTACATCGGACAGATCCCCGTCTATGGCTACACCTTC. This translates into CASSYIGQIPVYGYTF.

The chain combines TRBV5-1 with TRBJ2-3; 7 nucleotides match TRBD1. Germline V lookup: CDR1 SGHRS, CDR2 YFSETQ. The CDR3 covers 16 residues. Unmatched junction bases numbered 8, after V lost 4 bases and J lost 0 bases. The CDR3: CASSDPTGLSTDTQYF. The CDR3 coding sequence is TGCGCCAGCAGCGATCCGACAGGGTTGAGCACAGATACGCAGTATTTT.

The V gene is TRBV6-5, the J gene TRBJ1-5; D gene uncertain. V was cut by 3 bases and J by 6 bases, with 15 bases left in between. The germline gives CDR1 MNHEY, CDR2 SVGAGI. CDR3 length: 15 residues. The CDR3 DNA follows: TGTGCCAGCAGTTATAACCGGGATACGGGTCAGCCCCAGCATTTT. Protein sequence: CASSYNRDTGQPQHF.

The V gene is TRBV11-2, the J gene TRBJ1-2, with D perhaps TRBD1 (5 bases). Germline CDR1 SGHAT, CDR2 FQNNGV. The CDR3 totals 13 residues. V gave up 5 bases and J gave up 6 bases, with 13 bases separating them. The CDR3 DNA sequence: TGTGCCAGCAGCCTTGACAGTCGTAATGGCTACACCTTC. Translating it yields CASSLDSRNGYTF.

The chain joins TRBV6-6 to TRBJ1-1; TRBD1 matches 8 bases. Germline CDR1 MNHNY, CDR2 SVGAGI (reference sequence). This CDR3 region has 15 residues. V gave up 4 bases and J gave up 0 bases; unmatched junction bases: 4. The CDR3 loop is CASSLDRGLNTEAFF. The CDR3 DNA follows: TGTGCCAGCAGTTTAGACAGGGGATTGAACACTGAAGCTTTCTTT.

J is TRBJ2-5 and V is TRBV5-1; D is perhaps TRBD1 (6 bases). Trimming removed 4 bases at V and 5 bases at J, with 21 bases between. CDR3 size: 16 residues. In germline, CDR1 is SGHRS, CDR2 YFSETQ. The DNA for the CDR3 is TGCGCCAGCAGCCCCGGGACAACGGCCTCCCGGGAGACCCAGTACTTC. Its translation is CASSPGTTASRETQYF.

The DNA for the CDR3 is TGTGCCTGGGGGTATAGCAATCAGCCCCAGCATTTT. The encoded protein is CAWGYSNQPQHF. The J gene is TRBJ1-5, the V gene TRBV30; no reliable D call. Trimming removed 5 bases at V and 0 bases at J, with 5 bases between. This CDR3 is built from 12 residues. Germline V CDR1 and CDR2: GTSNPN, SVGIG (reference sequence).

For this clone: Compared with germline, one end of the junction differs, possibly owing to a read error. The rearrangement uses TRBV27 and TRBJ1-6, with 7 bases identical to TRBD1. Germline V gives CDR1 MNHEY, CDR2 SMNVEV (reference sequence). There are 12 residues in the CDR3. The DNA for the CDR3 is TGTGCCAGCAGTTTACGGACAGGCTCTTCTCCCTTT. Its translation: CASSLRTGSSPF.

CDR3 coding DNA: TGTGCCAGCAGATTAGGAGCGGGGGGACTGGATACGCAGTATTTT. Residues: CASRLGAGGLDTQYF. The V gene is TRBV3-1 (or the pseudogene TRBV3-2), the J gene TRBJ2-3; 9 positions match TRBD2. The germline V gene has CDR1 LGHDT and CDR2 YNNKEL (reference sequence). V lost 6 bases and J lost 6; bases outside the gene matches: 10. This CDR3 is built from 15 residues.

The CDR3 coding sequence is TGTGCCAGCAGCTTAAGCGCTTTGAATTCACCCCTCCACTTT. It encodes CASSLSALNSPLHF. V and J are TRBV7-9 and TRBJ1-6; D remains ambiguous. The V gene's germline CDR1 is SEHNR and CDR2 FQNEAQ (reference sequence). The CDR3 covers 14 residues. Trimming pared 2 bases from V and 7 bases from J, leaving 9 bases between.

The chain combines TRBV6-2 or TRBV6-3 with TRBJ2-1, with D maybe TRBD1 (5 bases). The V end was cut by 5 bases, the J end by 8 bases, with 10 bases between. Germline CDR1 reads MNHEY; CDR2 reads SVGEGT. This CDR3 comprises 12 residues. The CDR3 region has the DNA TGTGCCAGCAGTGACCAGGGTTATGAGCAGTTCTTC. This gives the protein CASSDQGYEQFF.